This TCR beta chain comes out of a study of cytomegalovirus exposure and HLA in healthy donors (TCRdb year 2017). Background for the entire study: In an earlier analysis of approximately 500 of the donors, about 270 Gb of sequence data and 90 million to 130 million unique TCR beta sequences from roughly 200 million T cells were reported. About 300 gigabases of sequencing data and around 87 million unique TCR sequences were included in an early release covering about 600 HLA-typed donors. Of the roughly 400 genotyped donors, roughly 76% were placed in the genetic ancestry cluster associated with self-reported Caucasian donors. The study aimed to test whether cataloging public T cell receptors could reveal signatures of past pathogen exposure. Using immunosequencing, the study profiled T cell repertoires from 500 to 800 subjects and related those repertoires to cytomegalovirus serostatus. In addition to the first cohort of 650 to 750 subjects, a separate validation cohort of approximately 120 different subjects was used. To predict cytomegalovirus infection status, the study combined high-throughput TCR immunosequencing, statistical association of individual TCRs with disease status, and machine learning. A later analysis re-examined previously published TCR beta repertoires from hundreds of donors and added high-resolution HLA genotyping to investigate patterns of TCR occurrence. The later analysis used no new phenotypic data to find candidate immune exposures, relying instead on TCR beta sequences and their occurrence across donors. In an earlier analysis of a few hundred of the donors, high-throughput TCR beta sequencing was used to judge whether each TCR beta V gene segment behaved as functional or pseudogenic. Alongside the repertoire data, information on donor age, sex, ethnicity and CMV serostatus was compiled. In a later genetic analysis, genome-wide SNP genotypes for 398 of the 666 donors were used, and that subset was treated as a discovery cohort. Every discovery cohort repertoire had been produced on one sequencing platform. HLA typing covered class I and class II loci at four-digit resolution. The number of typed donors differed by locus: roughly 629-640 for A, B, C, DRB1 and DQB1; 500 to 550 for DQA1; some 590 for DPA1; and around 470 for DPB1. Four to six DR-DQ haplotypes were handled as single units for association and clustering because linkage in the cohort was strong. On average, around 240,000 unique TCR beta nucleotide sequences were sequenced per donor among roughly 430 genotyped donors of the cohort, with about 17% of those sequences being non-productive.

Note on this clone: Its target antigen remains unknown.

The library came from the immunoSEQ multiplex PCR assay. For the multiplex PCR, a mixture combining 60 forward primers for TCR Vbeta segments and 13 reverse primers for TCR Jbeta segments was used. The CDR3 region of rearranged TCR beta genes was amplified from genomic DNA with a multiplex PCR assay. The amplified TCR beta libraries were sequenced on the Illumina HiSeq System as 87-base-pair reads. The published analysis was carried out like this. A later analysis counted tens of millions of unique TCR beta chains across the roughly 700 repertoires, and some 11 million of these chains were shared by at least two donors. Raw reads were error-corrected and collapsed into unique sequences by a nearest-neighbor algorithm in which closely related sequences were merged to remove PCR and sequencing errors. CDR3 sequences were aligned to IMGT reference sequences to assign V, D and J gene segments. For a sequence to be retained, at least a six-nucleotide match to both a V gene segment and a J gene segment was required. Rearrangements were classified as productive when the CDR3 lacked stop codons and remained in frame with V and J, and all other rearrangements were classified as non-productive. CDR3 was defined by IMGT convention, running from the second conserved V-encoded cysteine to the conserved J-encoded phenylalanine. Sequences without an unambiguous match to a single V gene segment were excluded from the earlier analysis of about 640 of the donors. An earlier analysis of almost 600 of the donors classified V segments as functional when productive rearrangements were above 56.7% and as segregating when the standard deviation between donors was above 5%. A statistical classification framework was built for diagnosing cytomegalovirus status from the catalog of TCR beta chain sequences. V and J gene assignment, in a later analysis, came from comparing TCR nucleotide sequences with IMGT/GENE-DB human TR gene sequences. Using the TCRdist pipeline, a later analysis assigned CDR3 sequences along with most-parsimonious VDJ recombination scenarios. In a later analysis, each TCR beta chain was defined by its CDR3 amino acid sequence together with its V-gene family, and reads without a unique V-gene family were excluded. A later analysis removed 600 or so highly shared, low-generation-probability nucleotide sequences to deal with suspected cross-contamination and a sequencing artifact. For each public chain, a later analysis derived a clonal expansion index from normalized ranks of inferred template counts within each repertoire. In a later analysis, generation probabilities were computed using a VDJ recombination model fitted to out-of-frame rearrangements, and the results were checked against IGoR. A later analysis scored TCR-TCR, TCR-HLA and TCR-CMV co-occurrence with hypergeometric tests, applying a repertoire-size bias correction to TCR pairs. In a later analysis, false discovery rates were estimated by permuting HLA or CMV assignments 20 times. In a later analysis, co-occurring TCRs were grouped using DBSCAN, and TCRdist sequence similarity was added for clustering within HLA-allele-positive subsets. For co-occurrence clustering, repertoires with fewer than 30,000 or more than 120,000 public chains were excluded, along with five repertoires with anomalous nucleotide sharing. The immuneACCESS repertoire file appears here via TCRdb, limited to in-frame rearrangements. These files lack a portion of the clones; in checked studies, under half of the deficit traces to unresolved V genes, and the cause of the others is not known. The V and J calls and clone size were taken over from that table, and D and trimming were inferred from the DNA. This sample's table lists 93,000 or so clones. The biggest ten clones account for roughly 3.5% of the sample.

The germline V gene (reference sequence) sets CDR1 to MNHNY and CDR2 to SVGAGI. V loses 5 bases of germline sequence and J loses 0 bases, and the interval between the two ends is 11 bases. From cysteine to phenylalanine, the CDR3 is 15 amino acids long. The retained sequence is limited to the CDR3, 45 bases, with the frame set at the first base. The cohort consisted of fewer than 700 healthy bone marrow donors. All cohort members were sampled while nominally healthy, although unrecorded immune exposures were likely present. The donor tested CMV seronegative and was one of the 352 seronegative cohort members. Every donor gave a peripheral blood sample, and the peripheral blood mononuclear cells from that sample were used for TCR beta sequencing. The Qiagen DNeasy Blood Extraction Kit was used to extract genomic DNA from the blood cell samples. The full study reports these points: A later genetic analysis associated a missense DCLRE1C variant with V-gene and J-gene trimming of TCR beta chains, and an independent cohort replicated the association. In both the original and validation cohorts, the classifier was reported to diagnose cytomegalovirus status with high specificity and sensitivity. A later analysis found that HLA-associated TCR beta chains were more clonally expanded and had lower generation probabilities than equally common non-associated chains. The authors suggested that the approach could potentially be extended to other disease states and immunological phenotypes. Because counts were too low, more than 15 rarely observed V segments, including chromosome 9 orphons, were excluded from the earlier analysis of 500 to 700 of the donors. While some public TCRs were present in many individuals, most TCR sequences turned up only very rarely across donors. In an earlier analysis of about 600 of the donors, most TCR beta V segments appeared in productive rearrangements about 87% or about 30% of the time, broadly matching IMGT annotations. A further reported finding was that TCR beta sequences accurately predicted the HLA-A and HLA-B alleles for most subjects in the first cohort. The presence/absence analyses assumed that sequencing depth was roughly uniform across donors, and that assumption may not be true. Compared with the roughly 670-donor mean, donors in an Asian-associated ancestry cluster had fewer N-insertions in productive TCRs, according to a later genetic analysis. CMV serostatus was the only immune exposure information available for the cohort. A later analysis found that TCR association rates varied across HLA loci, with DRB1 alleles showing the most associated TCRs and HLA-C alleles the fewest. In vitro tests confirmed that a few of the cytomegalovirus-associated TCR beta chains recognize cytomegalovirus antigens. A group of highly shared sequence variants was considered likely to be a technical artifact of the sequencing pipeline. Because some donors lacked HLA typing at each locus, the association tests relied only on the typed subset. Strong co-occurrence of HLA alleles, especially DR and DQ, made assigning TCR associations to individual alleles difficult. Specific HLA alleles were associated with 15,000 to 20,000 TCR beta sequences at a false discovery rate of 0.05 in a later analysis. A total of some 180 TCR beta chains were listed by the study as associated with cytomegalovirus. In a later analysis, several top co-occurrence clusters were reported to appear linked to parvovirus B19, influenza, CMV and Epstein-Barr virus. The 87-base-pair reads could not distinguish some IMGT-functional V segments, including TRBV6-2 and TRBV6-3, so those segments were excluded. Correlated functional status among segregating V segments might be attributable to linkage disequilibrium, but an unknown experimental factor could not be ruled out. The cohort was sequenced for TCR beta chains only, and without alpha or paired-chain data the features that could be detected were limited. Most CMV-associated TCR beta chains appeared to be HLA-restricted in a later analysis, and the HLA associations seemed to be driven largely by CMV exposure.

Sequencing used PBMCs. The chain joins TRBV6-6 to TRBJ2-4; possibly the D gene is TRBD2, per 6 matching bases. The receptor's source is a man aged 35 to 55 in good health and CMV-seronegative. The CDR3 is CASSHGLLAKNIQYF. The sequenced DNA: TGTGCCAGCAGTCACGGACTATTAGCCAAAAACATTCAGTACTTC.